This entry describes one T cell receptor beta chain. In the original analysis: Counts of nucleated cells, estimated from reference gene primer amplification, were obtained. This table comes from immunoSEQ multiplex PCR, and its TCRdb copy is limited to in-frame clones, with some not included. V, J and clone size are those of that table, while D and trimming were read from the DNA. Of 250,000 to 300,000 clones listed, more than 85% are singletons. The study assigned cohorts using participant-reported clinical history. This specimen comes from a study of blood T cell repertoires in COVID-19. In the study overall: Samples came from the United States, Italy and Spain, spanning acute and convalescent COVID-19. T cells, B-cell-depleted T cells, or PBMCs supplied cDNA or gDNA.

This CDR3 region has 14 residues. Trimming removed 3 bases from V and 7 bases from J; junction bases left unmatched: 8. Germline CDR1 GTSNPN, CDR2 SVGIG (reference sequence). The sample comprised PBMCs or T cells enriched from blood (not recorded which). V usage is TRBV30 and J usage is TRBJ1-3; TRBD1 matches at 8 bases. The sequence was collected from a man aged 35-49 years who had recovered from COVID-19. The CDR3 coding sequence is TGTGCCTGGAGCGGGGGGACAGGATGGAACACCATATATTTT. Protein sequence: CAWSGGTGWNTIYF. Complete variable domain (other parts from reference TRBV30 and TRBJ1-3): SQTIHQWPATLVQPVGSPLSLECTVEGTSNPNLYWYRQAAGRGLQLLFYSVGIGQISSEVPQNLSASRPQDRQFILSSKKLLLSDSGFYLCAWSGGTGWNTIYFGEGSWLTVV.